The clone carrying this T cell receptor (beta chain) came up once. This sample stems from a study of blood T cell repertoires in COVID-19. Study information: Sites across the United States, Italy and Spain contributed samples from acute and convalescent COVID-19. In each case, the material was cDNA or gDNA derived from T cells, B-cell-depleted T cells, or PBMCs.

Trimming removed 7 bases from V and 4 bases from J; junction bases left unmatched: 0. Germline CDR1 is SNHLY and CDR2 is FYNNEI. The CDR3 sequence is 11 residues long. Original data processing: Amplification of reference gene primers provided the estimated nucleated cell counts. Libraries were prepared by immunoSEQ multiplex PCR; TCRdb keeps only in-frame clonotypes and omits some of them. Clone size and the V and J calls come from that table; the DNA yielded D and trimming. The sample records 85,000 to 130,000 clones, roughly 90% being singletons. The sequenced sample consisted of peripheral blood. The chain links TRBV2 to TRBJ2-7, with 8 bases that match TRBD1. The sequence came from a man between 65 and 80 years old with acute or convalescent COVID-19. The CDR3 sequence: CASNRGYEQYF. In DNA, the CDR3 is TGTGCCAGCAACAGGGGGTACGAGCAGTACTTC.